The 6 T cell receptor beta chains in this list originate from one sample, sequenced in a study of cytomegalovirus exposure and HLA in healthy donors. Primers included in the PCR were 60 Vbeta and 13 Jbeta primers. Clones were sequenced by immunoSEQ multiplex PCR, and TCRdb holds only the in-frame ones, with some missing. The table records 100,000 to 150,000 clones, about three quarters of them present only once. The specimen was PBMCs. The receptors stem from a woman younger than 30 in good health and CMV-seronegative.

V and J are TRBV4-1 and TRBJ2-7; a weak D match, TRBD1 (6 bases). The CDR3 length is 17 residues. V lost 3 bases and J lost 6, with 24 bases in between. Germline V lookup: CDR1 MGHRA, CDR2 YSYEKL. DNA for the CDR3: TGCGCCAGCAGCCATTTCCGGGACCAGGGGCGACAGAGCGAGCAGTACTTC. Its protein is CASSHFRDQGRQSEQYF.

V gene TRBV2 combines with J gene TRBJ2-5; D is possibly TRBD1 (6 bases). The CDR3 spans 16 residues. V lost 7 bases, J lost 0 bases, and 18 bases lay in between. Germline CDR1 and CDR2: SNHLY and FYNNEI. CDR3 in amino acids: CASTSPEGVYQETQYF. The CDR3 coding sequence is TGTGCCAGCACCTCCCCCGAGGGGGTGTACCAAGAGACCCAGTACTTC.

This chain joins TRBV28 and TRBJ1-2; 7 bases align to TRBD1. This CDR3 comprises 16 residues. The trim removed 1 base at V and 8 bases at J, leaving 13 bases unmatched. Germline CDR1 reads MDHEN; CDR2 reads SYDVKM. CDR3 loop: CASSLYPGRGMGGYTF. CDR3 coding DNA: TGTGCCAGCAGTTTATACCCCGGCAGGGGGATGGGGGGCTACACCTTC.

This clone was seen a few times. This sequence joins TRBV15 and TRBJ2-7; no definite D call. Germline CDR1 and CDR2: LNHNV and YYDKDF (reference sequence). The V gene lost 1 base and the J gene lost 0 bases, with 13 bases spanning the gap. CDR3 length: 16 residues. Here the CDR3 DNA reads TGTGCCACCAGCAGAGGATCGCAGGCGAGCTCCTACGAGCAGTACTTC. Amino acids: CATSRGSQASSYEQYF.

The chain recombines TRBV5-6 with TRBJ1-4; no firm D call. The V gene lost 5 bases and the J gene lost 0 bases, with 8 bases spanning the gap. Germline lookup yields CDR1 SGHDT and CDR2 YYEEEE. This CDR3 region has 14 residues. The CDR3 region is CASRGSATNEKLFF. CDR3 nucleotides: TGTGCCAGCAGAGGGAGCGCAACTAATGAAAAACTGTTTTTT. The whole variable domain, filled in from reference TRBV5-6 and TRBJ1-4, reads DAGVTQSPTHLIKTRGQQVTLRCSPKSGHDTVSWYQQALGQGPQFIFQYYEEEERQRGNFPDRFSGHQFPNYSSELNVNALLLGDSALYLCASRGSATNEKLFFGSGTQLSVL.

The chain joins TRBV7-7 to TRBJ2-7, with D tentatively TRBD1 (5 bases). V lost 5 bases and J lost 4, with 15 bases in between. From germline, CDR1 is SSHAT and CDR2 FNYEAQ (reference sequence). The CDR3 is 14 amino acids. The CDR3 protein is CASSLGLDSYEQYF. CDR3 bases: TGTGCCAGCAGCCTCGGGCTCGACAGTTACGAGCAGTACTTC.